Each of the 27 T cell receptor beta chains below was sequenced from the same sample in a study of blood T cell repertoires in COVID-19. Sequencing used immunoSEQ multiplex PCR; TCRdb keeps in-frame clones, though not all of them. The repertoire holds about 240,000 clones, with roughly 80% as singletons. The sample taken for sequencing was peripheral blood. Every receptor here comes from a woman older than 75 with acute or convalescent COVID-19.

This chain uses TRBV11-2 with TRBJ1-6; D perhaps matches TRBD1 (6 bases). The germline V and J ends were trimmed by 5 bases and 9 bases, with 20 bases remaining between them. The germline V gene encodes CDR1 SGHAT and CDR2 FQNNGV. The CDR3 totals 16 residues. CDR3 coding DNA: TGTGCCAGCAGCCGGGGGGCGGCAGGTTCGGCTTCACCCCTCCACTTT. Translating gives CASSRGAAGSASPLHF.

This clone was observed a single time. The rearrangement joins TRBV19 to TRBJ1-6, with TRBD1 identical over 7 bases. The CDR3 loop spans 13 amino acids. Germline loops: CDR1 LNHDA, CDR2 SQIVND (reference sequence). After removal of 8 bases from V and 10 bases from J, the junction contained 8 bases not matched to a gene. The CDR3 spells CASQDRVGSPLHF. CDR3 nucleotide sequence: TGTGCCAGTCAAGACAGGGTCGGATCACCCCTCCACTTT.

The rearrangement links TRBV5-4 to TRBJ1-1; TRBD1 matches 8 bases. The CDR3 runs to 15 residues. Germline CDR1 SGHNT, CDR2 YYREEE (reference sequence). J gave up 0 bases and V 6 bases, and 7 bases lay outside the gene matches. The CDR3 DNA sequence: TGTGCCAGCAAACCTGGGACAGGCCTGAACACTGAAGCTTTCTTT. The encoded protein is CASKPGTGLNTEAFF.

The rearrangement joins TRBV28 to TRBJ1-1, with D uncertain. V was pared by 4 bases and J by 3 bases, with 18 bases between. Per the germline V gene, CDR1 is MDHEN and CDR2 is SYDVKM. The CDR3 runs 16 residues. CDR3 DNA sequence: TGTGCCAGCAGTTCCATTCACTCCGGAGAGGACACTGAAGCTTTCTTT. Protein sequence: CASSSIHSGEDTEAFF.

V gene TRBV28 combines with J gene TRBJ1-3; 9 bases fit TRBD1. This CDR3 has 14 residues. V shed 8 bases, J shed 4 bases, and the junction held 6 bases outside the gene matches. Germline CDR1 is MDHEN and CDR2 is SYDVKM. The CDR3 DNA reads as TGTGCCAGCGGGGGACAGGGCGGAGGAAACACCATATATTTT. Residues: CASGGQGGGNTIYF.

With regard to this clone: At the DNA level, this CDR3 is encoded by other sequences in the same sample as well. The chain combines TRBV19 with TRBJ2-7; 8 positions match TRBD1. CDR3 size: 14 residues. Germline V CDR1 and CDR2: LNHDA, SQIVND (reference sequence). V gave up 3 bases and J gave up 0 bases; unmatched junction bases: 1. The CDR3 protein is CASSIQGASYEQYF. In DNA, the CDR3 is TGTGCCAGTAGTATCCAGGGGGCCTCCTACGAGCAGTACTTC. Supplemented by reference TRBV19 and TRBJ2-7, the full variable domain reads DGGITQSPKYLFRKEGQNVTLSCEQNLNHDAMYWYRQDPGQGLRLIYYSQIVNDFQKGDIAEGYSVSREKKESFPLTVTSAQKNPTAFYLCASSIQGASYEQYFGPGTRLTVT.

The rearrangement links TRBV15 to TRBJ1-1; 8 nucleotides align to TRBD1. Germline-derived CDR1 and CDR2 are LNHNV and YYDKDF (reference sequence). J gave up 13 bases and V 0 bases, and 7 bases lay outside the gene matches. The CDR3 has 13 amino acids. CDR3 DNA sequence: TGTGCCACCAGCAGAGAGGTCAGGGGGCGGATTTTCTTT. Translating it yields CATSREVRGRIFF.

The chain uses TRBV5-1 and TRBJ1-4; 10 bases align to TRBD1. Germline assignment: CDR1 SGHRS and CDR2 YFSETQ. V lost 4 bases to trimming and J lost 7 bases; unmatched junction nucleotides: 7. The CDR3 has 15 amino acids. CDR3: CASSQTGGRGEKLFF. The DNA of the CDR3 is TGCGCCAGCAGCCAGACAGGGGGCAGGGGTGAAAAACTGTTTTTT.

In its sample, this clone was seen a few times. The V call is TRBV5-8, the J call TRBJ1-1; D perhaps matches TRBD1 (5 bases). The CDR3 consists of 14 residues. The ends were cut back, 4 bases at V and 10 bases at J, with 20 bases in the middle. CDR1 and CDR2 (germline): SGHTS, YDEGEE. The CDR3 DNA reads TGTGCCAGCAGCCGGGGGGACTCCCACCTGGTAGCTTTCTTT. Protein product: CASSRGDSHLVAFF.

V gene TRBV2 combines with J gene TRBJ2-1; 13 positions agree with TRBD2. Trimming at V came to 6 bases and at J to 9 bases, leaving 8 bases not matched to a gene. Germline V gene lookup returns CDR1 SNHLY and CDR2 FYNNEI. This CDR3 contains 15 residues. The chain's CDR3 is CASRILAGGQGEQFF. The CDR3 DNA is TGTGCCAGCAGGATACTAGCGGGGGGGCAGGGTGAGCAGTTCTTC.

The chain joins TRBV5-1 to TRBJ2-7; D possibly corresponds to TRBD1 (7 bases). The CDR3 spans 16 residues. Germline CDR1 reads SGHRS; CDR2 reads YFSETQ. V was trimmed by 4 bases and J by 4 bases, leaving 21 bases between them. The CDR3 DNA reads TGCGCCAGCAGCCTCGGGCCGGGACTCAGGGGGTACGAGCAGTACTTC. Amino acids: CASSLGPGLRGYEQYF.

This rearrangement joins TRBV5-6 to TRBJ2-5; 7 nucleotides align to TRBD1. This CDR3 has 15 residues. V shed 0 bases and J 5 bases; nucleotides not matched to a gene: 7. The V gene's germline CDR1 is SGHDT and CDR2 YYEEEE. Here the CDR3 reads CASSLGQGVGETQYF. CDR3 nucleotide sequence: TGTGCCAGCAGCTTGGGGCAGGGGGTTGGGGAGACCCAGTACTTC.

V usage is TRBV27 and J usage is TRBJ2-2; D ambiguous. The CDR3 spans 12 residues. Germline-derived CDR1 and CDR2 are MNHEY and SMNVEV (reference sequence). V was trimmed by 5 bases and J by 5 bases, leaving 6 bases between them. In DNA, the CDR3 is TGTGCCAGCAGTACATCTACCGGGGAGCTGTTTTTT. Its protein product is CASSTSTGELFF.

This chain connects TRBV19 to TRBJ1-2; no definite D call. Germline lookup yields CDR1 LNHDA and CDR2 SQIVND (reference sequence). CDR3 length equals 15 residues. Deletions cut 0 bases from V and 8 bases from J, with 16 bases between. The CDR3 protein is CASSIDPVPDRGYTF. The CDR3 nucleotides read TGTGCCAGTAGTATAGATCCGGTCCCTGATAGAGGCTACACCTTC.

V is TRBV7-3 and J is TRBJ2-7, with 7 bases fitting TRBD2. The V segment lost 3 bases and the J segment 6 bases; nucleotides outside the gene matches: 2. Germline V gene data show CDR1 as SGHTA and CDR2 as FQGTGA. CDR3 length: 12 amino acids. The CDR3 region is CASSFPGGEQYF. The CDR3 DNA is TGTGCCAGCAGCTTTCCGGGGGGCGAGCAGTACTTC. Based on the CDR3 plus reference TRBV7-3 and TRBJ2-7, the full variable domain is GAGVSQTPSNKVTEKGKYVELRCDPISGHTALYWYRQSLGQGPEFLIYFQGTGAADDSGLPNDRFFAVRPEGSVSTLKIQRTERGDSAVYLCASSFPGGEQYFGPGTRLTVT.

CDR3 nucleotide sequence: TGTGCCAGCAGCTTAGGGGACAGGACGAACTATGGCTACACCTTC. Residues: CASSLGDRTNYGYTF. V and J are TRBV7-9 and TRBJ1-2, with 8 bases that match TRBD1. Germline V lookup: CDR1 SEHNR, CDR2 FQNEAQ (reference sequence). V lost 1 base to trimming and J lost 2 bases; unmatched junction nucleotides: 3. The CDR3 covers 15 residues.

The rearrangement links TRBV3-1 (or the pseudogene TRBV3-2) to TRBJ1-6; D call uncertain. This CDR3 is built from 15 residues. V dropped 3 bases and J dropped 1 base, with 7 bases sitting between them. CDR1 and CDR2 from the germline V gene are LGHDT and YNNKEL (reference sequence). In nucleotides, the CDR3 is TGTGCCAGCAGCCACCCCGGGTCCTATAATTCACCCCTCCACTTT. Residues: CASSHPGSYNSPLHF.

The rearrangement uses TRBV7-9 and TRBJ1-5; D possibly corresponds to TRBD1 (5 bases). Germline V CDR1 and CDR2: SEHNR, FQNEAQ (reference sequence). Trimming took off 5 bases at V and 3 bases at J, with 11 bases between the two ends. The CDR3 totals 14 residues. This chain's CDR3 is CASSPTDSNQPQHF. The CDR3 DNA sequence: TGTGCCAGCAGCCCGACAGATTCCAATCAGCCCCAGCATTTT.

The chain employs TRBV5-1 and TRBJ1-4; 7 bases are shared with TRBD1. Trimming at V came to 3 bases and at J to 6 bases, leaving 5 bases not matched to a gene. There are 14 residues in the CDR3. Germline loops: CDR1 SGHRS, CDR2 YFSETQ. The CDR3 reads CASSWRGRDEKLFF. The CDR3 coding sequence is TGCGCCAGCAGCTGGAGGGGGCGGGATGAAAAACTGTTTTTT.

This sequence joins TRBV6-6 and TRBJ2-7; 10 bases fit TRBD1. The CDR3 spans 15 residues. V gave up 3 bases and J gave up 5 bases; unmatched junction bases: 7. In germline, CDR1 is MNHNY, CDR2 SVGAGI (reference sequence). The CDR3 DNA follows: TGTGCCAGCAGTTATGCCGGGACAGGGGTCGACGAGCAGTACTTC. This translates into CASSYAGTGVDEQYF.

The chain's CDR3 is CASSSGLDRKTQYF. CDR3 DNA: TGTGCCAGCAGCTCGGGACTAGATAGAAAGACCCAGTACTTC. The chain uses TRBV5-5 and TRBJ2-5; 8 nucleotides match TRBD2. Per the germline V gene, CDR1 is SGHKS and CDR2 is YYEKEE (reference sequence). The CDR3 is made up of 14 amino acids. V lost 3 bases, J lost 6 bases, and 7 bases stayed unmatched.

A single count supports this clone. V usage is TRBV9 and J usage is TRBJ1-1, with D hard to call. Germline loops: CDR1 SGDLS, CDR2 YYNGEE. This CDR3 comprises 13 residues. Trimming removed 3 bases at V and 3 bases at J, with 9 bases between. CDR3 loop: CASSAGMDTEAFF. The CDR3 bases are TGTGCCAGCAGCGCAGGTATGGACACTGAAGCTTTCTTT.

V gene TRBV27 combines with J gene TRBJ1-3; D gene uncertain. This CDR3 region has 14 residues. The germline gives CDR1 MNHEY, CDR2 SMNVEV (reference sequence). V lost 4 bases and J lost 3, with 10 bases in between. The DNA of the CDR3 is TGTGCCAGCAGTTCCCCCCCGGTTGGAAACACCATATATTTT. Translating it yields CASSSPPVGNTIYF.

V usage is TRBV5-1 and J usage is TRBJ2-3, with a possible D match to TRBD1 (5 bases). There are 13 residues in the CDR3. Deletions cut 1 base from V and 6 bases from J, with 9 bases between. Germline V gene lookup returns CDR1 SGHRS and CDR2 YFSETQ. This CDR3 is CASSLRGVDTQYF. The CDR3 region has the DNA TGCGCCAGCAGCTTGAGGGGCGTGGATACGCAGTATTTT.

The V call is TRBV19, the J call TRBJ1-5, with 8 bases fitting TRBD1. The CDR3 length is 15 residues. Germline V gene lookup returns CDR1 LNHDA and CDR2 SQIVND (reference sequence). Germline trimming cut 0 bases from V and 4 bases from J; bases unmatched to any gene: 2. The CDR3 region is CASSIETGVNQPQHF. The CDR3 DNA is TGTGCCAGTAGTATAGAGACAGGGGTTAATCAGCCCCAGCATTTT.

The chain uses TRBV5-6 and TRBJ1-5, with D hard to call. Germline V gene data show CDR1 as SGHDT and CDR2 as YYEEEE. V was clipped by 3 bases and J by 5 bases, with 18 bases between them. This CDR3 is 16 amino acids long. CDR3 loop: CASSSLTTKADQPQHF. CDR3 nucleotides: TGTGCCAGCAGCTCATTGACAACGAAAGCGGATCAGCCCCAGCATTTT.

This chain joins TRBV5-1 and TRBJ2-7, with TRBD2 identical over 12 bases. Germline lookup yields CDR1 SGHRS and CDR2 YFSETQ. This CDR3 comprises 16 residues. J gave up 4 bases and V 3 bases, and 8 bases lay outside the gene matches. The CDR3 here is CASSSLAGGQGYEQYF. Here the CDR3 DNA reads TGCGCCAGCAGCTCGCTAGCGGGGGGGCAGGGGTACGAGCAGTACTTC.